The 9 T cell receptor beta chains presented below share a single source sample, sequenced in a study of cytomegalovirus exposure and HLA in healthy donors. The PCR used 60 Vbeta and 13 Jbeta primers. This table comes from immunoSEQ multiplex PCR, and its TCRdb copy is limited to in-frame clones, with some not included. The sample has 95,000 to 150,000 clones; 65% to 75% are singletons. The sequencing sample was made of PBMCs. The receptors derive from a man aged 35 to 55 in good health and CMV-seropositive.

The chain recombines TRBV29-1 with TRBJ2-5; perhaps TRBD2 as D (5 bases). V lost 3 bases and J 7 bases, leaving 15 bases between the germline ends. The CDR3 loop spans 13 amino acids. CDR1 and CDR2 (germline): SQVTM, ANQGSEA. CDR3 nucleotides: TGCAGCGTTGAGGGCACCCAACGGGGGACCCAGTACTTC. Translated, it gives CSVEGTQRGTQYF.

V usage is TRBV29-1 and J usage is TRBJ1-4; TRBD1 aligns across 8 bases. Germline CDR1 SQVTM, CDR2 ANQGSEA. CDR3 length: 11 residues. J was trimmed by 10 bases and V by 7 bases; bases with no gene match: 5. The CDR3 region is CSANTGGKLFF. The CDR3 DNA follows: TGCAGCGCAAATACAGGGGGAAAACTGTTTTTT.

J is TRBJ1-5 and V is TRBV19, with unresolved D. The V end lost 3 bases, the J end lost 6 bases, and 12 bases lay between the germline ends. The length of the CDR3 is 14 residues. Germline V gives CDR1 LNHDA, CDR2 SQIVND (reference sequence). The CDR3 DNA reads as TGTGCCAGTAGTATGCCGGGGAGCGGTCAGCCCCAGCATTTT. As protein: CASSMPGSGQPQHF. The full variable domain, in which reference TRBV19 and TRBJ1-5 provide the parts outside the CDR3, is DGGITQSPKYLFRKEGQNVTLSCEQNLNHDAMYWYRQDPGQGLRLIYYSQIVNDFQKGDIAEGYSVSREKKESFPLTVTSAQKNPTAFYLCASSMPGSGQPQHFGDGTRLSIL.

This clone has only one observation. The gene calls are TRBV27 and TRBJ1-1; D is ambiguous. Trimming left V 6 bases short and J 0 bases short, with 8 bases between. CDR1 and CDR2 (germline): MNHEY, SMNVEV (reference sequence). The CDR3 totals 13 residues. The CDR3 nucleotides are TGTGCCAGCAGGGACGGGATGAACACTGAAGCTTTCTTT. Protein: CASRDGMNTEAFF.

This clone was observed a single time. This sequence joins TRBV6-6 and TRBJ2-7, with TRBD1 identical over 10 bases. The germline gives CDR1 MNHNY, CDR2 SVGAGI (reference sequence). The CDR3 is made up of 16 amino acids. With V trimmed by 6 bases and J by 0 bases, 8 bases remained unmatched. As DNA, the CDR3 is TGTGCCAGCAGGACCCGACAGGGGGCGAACTCCTACGAGCAGTACTTC. Protein: CASRTRQGANSYEQYF.

The chain uses TRBV29-1 and TRBJ1-1; D not resolved. Trimming stripped 8 bases from V and 1 base from J, with 8 bases between. This CDR3 spans 11 amino acids. Germline-derived CDR1 and CDR2 are SQVTM and ANQGSEA. CDR3 DNA sequence: TGCAGCTTTCGAGGGAACACTGAAGCTTTCTTT. This sequence encodes CSFRGNTEAFF. Based on the CDR3 plus reference TRBV29-1 and TRBJ1-1, the full variable domain is SAVISQKPSRDICQRGTSLTIQCQVDSQVTMMFWYRQQPGQSLTLIATANQGSEATYESGFVIDKFPISRPNLTFSTLTVSNMSPEDSSIYLCSFRGNTEAFFGQGTRLTVV.

This rearrangement joins TRBV28 to TRBJ2-1; D perhaps matches TRBD1 (6 bases). The germline gives CDR1 MDHEN, CDR2 SYDVKM. V lost 5 bases, J lost 6 bases, and 11 bases lay in between. CDR3 length: 13 residues. The chain's CDR3 is CASSPLDSNEQFF. The CDR3 DNA sequence: TGTGCCAGCAGTCCCCTGGACAGCAATGAGCAGTTCTTC.

V usage is TRBV21-1 and J usage is TRBJ1-1; the DNA was not used to check the table's D call, TRBD1. TRBV21-1 is reported as a pseudogene. This CDR3 contains 18 residues. The CDR3 DNA sequence: TGTGCCAGCAGCAAAGGGAGAGACAGGGTGAAGAGGTGTACTGAAGCTTTCTTT. Translating gives CASSKGRDRVKRCTEAFF.

The chain is built from TRBV27 and TRBJ1-6; D not resolved. CDR3 length: 16 residues. V was clipped by 3 bases and J by 7 bases, with 16 bases between them. CDR1 is MNHEY and CDR2 is SMNVEV in the germline V gene (reference sequence). CDR3 bases: TGTGCCAGCAGTTTGATTAGTCCGGGTGGCAATTCACCCCTCCACTTT. This sequence encodes CASSLISPGGNSPLHF.